The 28 T cell receptor beta chains given below trace back to one sample, sequenced in a study of shared clonotypes between healthy human individuals. The repertoire was sequenced with immunoSEQ multiplex PCR; TCRdb's copy has only in-frame clones and lacks some. The data hold hundreds of thousands of clones, with about 76% observed a single time. The sequenced sample consisted of PBMCs. The receptors shown here come from a woman aged 40-49 years in good health. Some clones in this sample may be carry-over from other donors' samples.

The chain employs TRBV28 and TRBJ2-7; possibly TRBD2 for D (5 bases). Germline CDR1 MDHEN, CDR2 SYDVKM. V lost 5 bases to trimming and J lost 2 bases, with 13 bases between them. This CDR3 comprises 14 residues. CDR3 nucleotides: TGTGCCAGCAGTCATCCCCTAGCTCCCTACGAGCAGTACTTC. Protein sequence: CASSHPLAPYEQYF.

This chain connects TRBV5-4 to TRBJ1-4, with D tentatively TRBD1 (6 bases). V lost 0 bases and J lost 5, with 14 bases in between. In germline, CDR1 is SGHNT, CDR2 YYREEE (reference sequence). CDR3 length: 16 amino acids. CDR3 protein: CASSLASTRGNEKLFF. The CDR3 region has the DNA TGTGCCAGCAGCTTGGCCTCGACAAGGGGGAATGAAAAACTGTTTTTT.

This rearrangement joins TRBV5-1 to TRBJ2-1, with 15 bases fitting TRBD2. From germline, CDR1 is SGHRS and CDR2 YFSETQ. The V segment lost 4 bases and the J segment 2 bases; nucleotides outside the gene matches: 10. The CDR3 spans 19 residues. As DNA, the CDR3 is TGCGCCAGCAGCCCGGGGACTAGCGGGAGGCAAGGGCCCTACAATGAGCAGTTCTTC. Translation gives CASSPGTSGRQGPYNEQFF.

With respect to this clone: At one of its ends the junction is not consistent with the germline gene, which may arise from a read error. The rearrangement uses TRBV11-2 and TRBJ2-2, with a tentative D call TRBD2 (5 bases). The CDR3 covers 14 residues. The V gene's germline CDR1 is SGHAT and CDR2 FQNNGV. This CDR3 reads CASSSRDNTGEPFF. CDR3 coding DNA: TGTGCCAGCAGCTCCCGGGATAACACCGGGGAGCCGTTTTTT.

The rearrangement links TRBV5-4 to TRBJ2-3; the D is unclear. V lost 2 bases and J 4 bases, leaving 11 bases between the germline ends. The germline V gene has CDR1 SGHNT and CDR2 YYREEE (reference sequence). The CDR3 covers 14 residues. CDR3 DNA sequence: TGTGCCAGCAGCTTTGTCAACGAGGCAGATACGCAGTATTTT. Translating gives CASSFVNEADTQYF.

The rearrangement uses TRBV27 and TRBJ2-7, with D unresolved. Germline-derived CDR1 and CDR2 are MNHEY and SMNVEV (reference sequence). CDR3 length equals 13 residues. V shed 3 bases and J shed 4 bases, with 10 bases lying between them. CDR3 loop: CASSFRNGYEQYF. The CDR3 bases are TGTGCCAGCAGTTTTCGGAATGGATACGAGCAGTACTTC.

As DNA, the CDR3 is TGTGCCAGTAGTATGTGGCGAGCAGATACGCAGTATTTT. It codes for CASSMWRADTQYF. V and J are TRBV19 and TRBJ2-3, with D hard to call. This CDR3 has 13 amino acids. Germline V lookup: CDR1 LNHDA, CDR2 SQIVND (reference sequence). The V gene lost 3 bases and the J gene lost 4 bases, with 8 bases spanning the gap.

This rearrangement joins TRBV18 to TRBJ2-1; 7 bases match TRBD2. The ends lost 2 bases at V and 10 bases at J; junction bases unmatched: 5. CDR1 and CDR2 from the germline V gene are KGHSH and LQKENI. The length of the CDR3 is 13 residues. CDR3 coding DNA: TGTGCCAGCTCACCAGGGGGGGATCCGGAGCAGTTCTTC. It translates to CASSPGGDPEQFF.

The chain joins TRBV28 to TRBJ1-5; D not resolved. CDR3 length: 14 amino acids. Germline lookup yields CDR1 MDHEN and CDR2 SYDVKM. Trimming left V 10 bases short and J 0 bases short, with 13 bases between. The CDR3 sequence: CAIAGGVSNQPQHF. The CDR3 DNA follows: TGTGCCATCGCAGGCGGGGTTAGCAATCAGCCCCAGCATTTT.

Details on this clone: One end of the junction is discordant with germline, which a read error may explain. The chain joins TRBV6-1 to TRBJ2-4; D is possibly TRBD1 (5 bases). Germline CDR1 reads MNHNS; CDR2 reads SASEGT. The CDR3 extends over 13 amino acids. Here the CDR3 DNA reads TGTGCCAGCAGTGAACAGGGTAGAAACATTCGGTACTTC. Its protein is CASSEQGRNIRYF.

The chain carries TRBV25-1 and TRBJ2-1; 9 nucleotides line up with TRBD1. From germline, CDR1 is MGHDK and CDR2 SYGVNS. The CDR3 runs to 16 residues. V shed 6 bases, J shed 7 bases, and the junction held 13 bases outside the gene matches. The CDR3 nucleotides are TGTGCCAGCAGCCCCTTCTTGGACAGGGGCGGGAATGAGCAGTTCTTC. This encodes CASSPFLDRGGNEQFF.

V and J are TRBV28 and TRBJ2-7; D unclear. The germline CDR1 and CDR2 sequences are MDHEN and SYDVKM. CDR3 length: 11 amino acids. V was trimmed by 10 bases and J by 2 bases, leaving 9 bases between them. CDR3 in amino acids: CATSLAYEQYF. CDR3 in DNA: TGTGCCACTTCCCTTGCCTACGAGCAGTACTTC.

The sample holds one count of this clone. The chain joins TRBV28 to TRBJ1-2, with D possibly being TRBD1 (5 bases). This CDR3 contains 14 residues. V was pared by 5 bases and J by 0 bases, with 10 bases between. Per germline, CDR1 MDHEN and CDR2 SYDVKM. The CDR3 coding sequence is TGTGCCAGCAGTGGGGCAGCCCCTAACTATGGCTACACCTTC. It yields the protein CASSGAAPNYGYTF.

The chain joins TRBV2 to TRBJ2-5; TRBD2 matches at 7 bases. This CDR3 spans 15 amino acids. V trimming: 8 bases; J trimming: 1 base; junction bases outside the gene matches: 10. The germline CDR1 and CDR2 sequences are SNHLY and FYNNEI. The CDR3 sequence is CASQMVAGRQETQYF. The CDR3 DNA follows: TGTGCCAGCCAGATGGTAGCGGGCCGCCAAGAGACCCAGTACTTC.

This chain links TRBV6-5 with TRBJ2-7; 9 bases match TRBD2. Germline V gene lookup returns CDR1 MNHEY and CDR2 SVGAGI. After removal of 6 bases from V and 2 bases from J, the junction contained 8 bases not matched to a gene. The CDR3 is 15 amino acids. CDR3 bases: TGTGCCAGCAGGCCTACGGCGGGAGGGCCCTACGAGCAGTACTTC. The encoded protein is CASRPTAGGPYEQYF.

The genes are TRBV5-1 and TRBJ1-2, with 7 nucleotides matching TRBD1. This CDR3 has 14 residues. From germline, CDR1 is SGHRS and CDR2 YFSETQ. J gave up 4 bases and V 4 bases, and 7 bases lay outside the gene matches. The CDR3 sequence is CASSGGQLSYGYTF. CDR3 DNA: TGCGCCAGCAGCGGGGGACAGCTGTCCTATGGCTACACCTTC. Looking up the rest from reference TRBV5-1 and TRBJ1-2 gives the full variable domain: KAGVTQTPRYLIKTRGQQVTLSCSPISGHRSVSWYQQTPGQGLQFLFEYFSETQRNKGNFPGRFSGRQFSNSRSEMNVSTLELGDSALYLCASSGGQLSYGYTFGSGTRLTVV.

The rearrangement links TRBV28 to TRBJ2-4; TRBD2 matches at 7 bases. The CDR3 has 18 residues. Germline V gene lookup returns CDR1 MDHEN and CDR2 SYDVKM. V lost 5 bases, J lost 0 bases, and 13 bases stayed unmatched. The CDR3 sequence is CASSPPGGRRTAKNIQYF. DNA for the CDR3: TGTGCCAGCAGTCCCCCAGGCGGGAGACGAACAGCCAAAAACATTCAGTACTTC.

The V call is TRBV6-1, the J call TRBJ1-4; TRBD1 aligns across 7 bases. CDR3 size: 14 residues. The germline CDR1 and CDR2 sequences are MNHNS and SASEGT. The J segment lost 8 bases and the V segment lost 6 bases, leaving 9 bases of the junction unmatched. The CDR3 sequence is CASSAGQGGEKLFF. The CDR3 nucleotides are TGTGCCAGCAGCGCCGGGCAGGGGGGCGAAAAACTGTTTTTT.

In its sample, this clone was seen a few times. This chain joins TRBV28 and TRBJ1-4, with a weak D call TRBD1 (6 bases). Trimming left V 4 bases short and J 0 bases short, with 15 bases between. This CDR3 region has 17 residues. The germline V gene encodes CDR1 MDHEN and CDR2 SYDVKM. The CDR3 coding sequence is TGTGCCAGCAGTTCCCCCGGACAGCCCTCAACTAATGAAAAACTGTTTTTT. As protein: CASSSPGQPSTNEKLFF.

This chain joins TRBV30 and TRBJ2-1; no definite D call. CDR3 size: 14 residues. Trimming cost V 5 bases and J 6 bases, with 17 bases left between them. The germline gives CDR1 GTSNPN, CDR2 SVGIG (reference sequence). CDR3 loop: CAWAKPPGLNEQFF. The CDR3 DNA is TGTGCCTGGGCTAAACCGCCCGGGCTCAATGAGCAGTTCTTC.

The gene calls are TRBV28 and TRBJ2-1, with D uncertain. Trimming took 7 bases from V and 7 from J, leaving 14 bases between them. There are 13 residues in the CDR3. Germline V lookup: CDR1 MDHEN, CDR2 SYDVKM. The CDR3 region is CASTKTPLNEQFF. The CDR3 nucleotides are TGTGCCAGCACTAAAACCCCCCTTAATGAGCAGTTCTTC. Variable domain in full (rest from reference TRBV28 and TRBJ2-1): DVKVTQSSRYLVKRTGEKVFLECVQDMDHENMFWYRQDPGLGLRLIYFSYDVKMKEKGDIPEGYSVSREKKERFSLILESASTNQTSMYLCASTKTPLNEQFFGPGTRLTVL.

Concerning this clone: Other nucleotide sequences from this sample produce the same CDR3. The chain is built from TRBV18 and TRBJ2-5; D ambiguous. Germline loops: CDR1 KGHSH, CDR2 LQKENI. Trimming removed 3 bases at V and 1 base at J, with 9 bases between. CDR3 length: 14 amino acids. The CDR3 region is CASSPGRIQETQYF. The DNA of the CDR3 is TGTGCCAGCTCACCTGGCCGAATCCAAGAGACCCAGTACTTC.

The chain links TRBV28 to TRBJ2-5; 7 bases map to TRBD2. J gave up 5 bases and V 3 bases, and 6 bases lay outside the gene matches. Per the germline V gene, CDR1 is MDHEN and CDR2 is SYDVKM. This CDR3 is 14 amino acids long. The DNA of the CDR3 is TGTGCCAGCAGTTTTGGCTTGCGGGGGGAGACCCAGTACTTC. Encoded protein: CASSFGLRGETQYF.

This chain uses TRBV4-2 with TRBJ1-1, with D uncertain. CDR3 length: 14 residues. Trimming pared 0 bases from V and 13 bases from J, leaving 18 bases between. Germline V lookup: CDR1 LGHNA, CDR2 YNFKEQ. As DNA, the CDR3 is TGTGCCAGCAGCCAAGATGCGGCAGGACGTACCCTTTTCTTT. Protein: CASSQDAAGRTLFF.

There are many counts of this clone. V and J are TRBV10-3 and TRBJ2-1, with D possibly matching TRBD1 (6 bases). CDR1 and CDR2 (germline): ENHRY, SYGVKD. V was clipped by 0 bases and J by 13 bases, with 13 bases between them. CDR3 length: 13 residues. The CDR3 spells CAISESSGAEQFF. Written as DNA, the CDR3 is TGTGCCATCAGTGAGTCATCAGGGGCCGAACAGTTCTTC.

The chain has TRBV10-3 and TRBJ1-6; possibly TRBD1 for D (5 bases). The CDR3 runs 15 residues. Germline V CDR1 and CDR2: ENHRY, SYGVKD. V lost 6 bases and J lost 6, with 15 bases in between. CDR3 nucleotide sequence: TGTGCCATCAGGGGGCCCGGGGATCCTAATTCACCCCTCCACTTT. This encodes CAIRGPGDPNSPLHF.

The chain has TRBV5-8 and TRBJ2-1; 12 bases match TRBD2. The CDR3 contains 16 residues. Germline CDR1 SGHTS, CDR2 YDEGEE. V was pared by 4 bases and J by 4 bases, with 6 bases of the junction left unmatched. The CDR3 nucleotides are TGTGCCAGCAGCCCTGGAGGACTAGCGGGATACAATGAGCAGTTCTTC. Its protein product is CASSPGGLAGYNEQFF.

V usage is TRBV11-2 and J usage is TRBJ2-1, with a possible D match to TRBD2 (6 bases). CDR1 is SGHAT, CDR2 FQNNGV, per germline. This CDR3 is built from 12 residues. Trimming took 4 bases from V and 10 from J, leaving 11 bases between them. CDR3 DNA sequence: TGTGCCAGCAGCTCGACTAGGATAGAGCAGTTCTTC. This sequence encodes CASSSTRIEQFF. Variable domain in full (rest from reference TRBV11-2 and TRBJ2-1): EAGVAQSPRYKIIEKRQSVAFWCNPISGHATLYWYQQILGQGPKLLIQFQNNGVVDDSQLPKDRFSAERLKGVDSTLKIQPAKLEDSAVYLCASSSTRIEQFFGPGTRLTVL.